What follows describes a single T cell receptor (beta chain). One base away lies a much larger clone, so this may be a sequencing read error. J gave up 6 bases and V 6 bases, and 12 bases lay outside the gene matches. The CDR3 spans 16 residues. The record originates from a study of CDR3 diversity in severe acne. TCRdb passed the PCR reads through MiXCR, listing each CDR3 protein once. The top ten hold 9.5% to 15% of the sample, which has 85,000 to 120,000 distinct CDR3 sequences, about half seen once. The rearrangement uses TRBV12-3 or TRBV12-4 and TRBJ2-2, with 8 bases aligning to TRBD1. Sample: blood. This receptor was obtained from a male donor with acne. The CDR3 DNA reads TGTGCCAGCAGCAAACATAGGACAGGGAAACCCGGGGAGCTGTTTTTT. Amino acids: CASSKHRTGKPGELFF.